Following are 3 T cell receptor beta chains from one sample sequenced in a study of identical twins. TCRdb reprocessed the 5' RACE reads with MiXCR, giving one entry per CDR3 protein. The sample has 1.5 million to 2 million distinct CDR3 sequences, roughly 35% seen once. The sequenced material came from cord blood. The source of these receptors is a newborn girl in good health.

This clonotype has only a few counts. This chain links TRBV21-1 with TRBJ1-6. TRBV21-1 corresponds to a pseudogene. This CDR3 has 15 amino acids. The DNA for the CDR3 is TGTGCCAGCAGCAAATCTAGGACCTATAATTCACCCCTCCACTTT. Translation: CASSKSRTYNSPLHF.

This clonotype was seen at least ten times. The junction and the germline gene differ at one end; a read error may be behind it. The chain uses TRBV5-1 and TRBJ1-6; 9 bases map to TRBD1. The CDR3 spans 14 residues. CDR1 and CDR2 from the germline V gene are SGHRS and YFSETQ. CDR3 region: CASSPGTGNSPLHF. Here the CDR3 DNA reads TGTGCCAGCAGTCCCGGGACAGGGAATTCACCCCTCCACTTT.

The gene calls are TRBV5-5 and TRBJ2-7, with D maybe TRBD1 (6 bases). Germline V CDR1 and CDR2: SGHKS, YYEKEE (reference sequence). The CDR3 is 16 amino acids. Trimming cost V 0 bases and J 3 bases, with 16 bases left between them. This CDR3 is CASSLVFDRICYEQYF. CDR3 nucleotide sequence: TGTGCCAGCAGCTTGGTATTCGACAGGATTTGCTACGAGCAGTACTTC.